This TCR beta chain was documented in a study of early T cells in non-severe SARS-CoV-2 infection. Study findings and constraints: Clonotype matching in VDJdb favored anti-spike CD8 responses and did not capture private and CD4 specificities.

The CDR3 covers 15 residues. The trim removed 8 bases at V and 9 bases at J, leaving 10 bases unmatched. Germline lookup yields CDR1 SQVTM and CDR2 ANQGSEA. This clonotype was seen repeatedly, ten times or more. Antigen specificity is unknown. Researchers attached unique molecular identifiers to individual cDNA molecules. MiXCR, run by TCRdb on the 5' RACE reads, gives a single entry per CDR3 protein. The table includes about 27,000 distinct CDR3 sequences, 4% to 4.5% detected once. Sequencing used whole blood. This TCR came from an adult who was a healthcare worker with PCR-confirmed SARS-CoV-2 infection or an uninfected control (not recorded which). V gene TRBV29-1 combines with J gene TRBJ2-1; 16 bases line up with TRBD2. For the CDR3, the DNA is TGCAGCACAGGGACTAGCGGGAGGGCCCTCTCTGAGCAGTTCTTC. It is translated as CSTGTSGRALSEQFF.